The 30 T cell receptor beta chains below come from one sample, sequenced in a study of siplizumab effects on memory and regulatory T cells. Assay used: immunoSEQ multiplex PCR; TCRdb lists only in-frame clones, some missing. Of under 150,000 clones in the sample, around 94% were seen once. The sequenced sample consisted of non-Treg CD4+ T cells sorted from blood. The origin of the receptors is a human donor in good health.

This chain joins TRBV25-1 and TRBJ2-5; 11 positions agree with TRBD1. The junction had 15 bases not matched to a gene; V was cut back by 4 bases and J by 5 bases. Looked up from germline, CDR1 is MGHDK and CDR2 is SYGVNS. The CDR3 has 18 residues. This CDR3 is CASSGLTPGTGGRETQYF. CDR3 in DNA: TGTGCCAGCAGTGGCCTTACCCCCGGGACAGGGGGTCGGGAGACCCAGTACTTC.

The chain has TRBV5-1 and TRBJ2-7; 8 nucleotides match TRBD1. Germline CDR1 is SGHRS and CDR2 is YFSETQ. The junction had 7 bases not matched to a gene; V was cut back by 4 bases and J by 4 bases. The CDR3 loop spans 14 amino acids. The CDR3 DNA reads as TGCGCCAGCAGCGATGGACAGGGAGCTTACGAGCAGTACTTC. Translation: CASSDGQGAYEQYF. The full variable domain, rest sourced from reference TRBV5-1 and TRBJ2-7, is KAGVTQTPRYLIKTRGQQVTLSCSPISGHRSVSWYQQTPGQGLQFLFEYFSETQRNKGNFPGRFSGRQFSNSRSEMNVSTLELGDSALYLCASSDGQGAYEQYFGPGTRLTVT.

The CDR3 DNA sequence: TGTGCCAGCACGGGACAGGGGTTCACAGATACGCAGTATTTT. This translates into CASTGQGFTDTQYF. The rearrangement links TRBV18 to TRBJ2-3, with TRBD1 matching over 10 bases. The CDR3 has 14 amino acids. Germline V lookup: CDR1 KGHSH, CDR2 LQKENI. J gave up 2 bases and V 8 bases, and 4 bases lay outside the gene matches.

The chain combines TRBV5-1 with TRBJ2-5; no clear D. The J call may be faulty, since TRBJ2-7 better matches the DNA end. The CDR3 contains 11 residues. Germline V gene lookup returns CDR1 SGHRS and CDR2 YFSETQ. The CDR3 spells CASSLGYEQYF. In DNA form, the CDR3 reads TGCGCCAGCAGCTTGGGCTACGAGCAGTACTTC.

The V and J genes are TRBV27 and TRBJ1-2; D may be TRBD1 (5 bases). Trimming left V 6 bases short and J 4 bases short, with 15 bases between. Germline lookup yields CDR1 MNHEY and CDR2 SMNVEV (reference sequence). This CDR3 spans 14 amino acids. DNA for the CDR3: TGTGCCAGCAGCCCAGGGCTCTCTGGCTATGGCTACACCTTC. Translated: CASSPGLSGYGYTF.

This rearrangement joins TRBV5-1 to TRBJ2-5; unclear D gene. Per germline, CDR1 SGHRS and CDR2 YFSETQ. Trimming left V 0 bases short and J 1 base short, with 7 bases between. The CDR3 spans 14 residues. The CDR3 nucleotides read TGCGCCAGCAGCTTGGGGACCATCCAAGAGACCCAGTACTTC. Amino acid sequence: CASSLGTIQETQYF.

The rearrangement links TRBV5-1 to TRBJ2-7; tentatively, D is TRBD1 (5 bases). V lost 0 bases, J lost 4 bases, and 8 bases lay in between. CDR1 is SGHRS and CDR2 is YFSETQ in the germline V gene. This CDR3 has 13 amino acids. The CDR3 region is CASSLGGTYEQYF. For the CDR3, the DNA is TGCGCCAGCAGCTTGGGGGGCACTTACGAGCAGTACTTC.

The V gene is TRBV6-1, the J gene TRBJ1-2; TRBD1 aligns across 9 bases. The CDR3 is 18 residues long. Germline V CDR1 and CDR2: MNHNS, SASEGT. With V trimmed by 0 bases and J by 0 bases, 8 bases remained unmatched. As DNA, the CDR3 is TGTGCCAGCAGTGAAGCGCGGACAGGGGCGCCTGCTAACTATGGCTACACCTTC. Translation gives CASSEARTGAPANYGYTF.

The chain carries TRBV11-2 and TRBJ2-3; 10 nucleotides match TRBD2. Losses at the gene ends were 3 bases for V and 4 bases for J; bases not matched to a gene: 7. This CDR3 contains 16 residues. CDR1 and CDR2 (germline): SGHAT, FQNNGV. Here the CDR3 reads CASSFRAGGPSDTQYF. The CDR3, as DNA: TGTGCCAGCAGCTTTCGAGCGGGAGGGCCTTCAGATACGCAGTATTTT.

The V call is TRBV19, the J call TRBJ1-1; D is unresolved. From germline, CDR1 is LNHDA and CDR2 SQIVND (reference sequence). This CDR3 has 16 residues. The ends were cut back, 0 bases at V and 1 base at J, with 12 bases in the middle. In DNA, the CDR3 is TGTGCCAGTAGTATAGATTGGGGAATTAGGAACACTGAAGCTTTCTTT. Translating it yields CASSIDWGIRNTEAFF.

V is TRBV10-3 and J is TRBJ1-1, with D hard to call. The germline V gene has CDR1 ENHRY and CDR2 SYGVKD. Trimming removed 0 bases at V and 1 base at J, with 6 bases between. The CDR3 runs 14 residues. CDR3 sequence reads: CAISESAANTEAFF. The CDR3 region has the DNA TGTGCCATCAGTGAGTCGGCAGCGAACACTGAAGCTTTCTTT.

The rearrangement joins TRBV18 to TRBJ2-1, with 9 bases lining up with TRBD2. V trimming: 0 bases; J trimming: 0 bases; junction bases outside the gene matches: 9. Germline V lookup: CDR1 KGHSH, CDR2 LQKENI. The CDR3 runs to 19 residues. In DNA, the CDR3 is TGTGCCAGCTCACCACCTCAGAAAGCGGGAGGATTCTCCTACAATGAGCAGTTCTTC. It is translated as CASSPPQKAGGFSYNEQFF. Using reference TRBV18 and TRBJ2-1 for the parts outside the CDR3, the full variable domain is NAGVMQNPRHLVRRRGQEARLRCSPMKGHSHVYWYRQLPEEGLKFMVYLQKENIIDESGMPKERFSAEFPKEGPSILRIQQVVRGDSAAYFCASSPPQKAGGFSYNEQFFGPGTRLTVL.

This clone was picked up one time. The CDR3 DNA reads as TGTGCCAGCTCGCGGGCCAGGGGGGCCTACGAGACCCAGTACTTC. It translates to CASSRARGAYETQYF. The V and J genes are TRBV6-5 and TRBJ2-5; possible D gene TRBD1, 7 bases. The CDR3 runs to 15 residues. Looked up from germline, CDR1 is MNHEY and CDR2 is SVGAGI. The V end was cut by 8 bases, the J end by 5 bases, with 21 bases between.

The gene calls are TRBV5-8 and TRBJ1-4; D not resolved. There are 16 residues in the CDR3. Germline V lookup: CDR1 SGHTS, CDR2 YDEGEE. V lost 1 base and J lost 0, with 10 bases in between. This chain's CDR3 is CASSLWGGPTNEKLFF. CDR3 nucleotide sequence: TGTGCCAGCAGCTTGTGGGGAGGACCAACTAATGAAAAACTGTTTTTT.

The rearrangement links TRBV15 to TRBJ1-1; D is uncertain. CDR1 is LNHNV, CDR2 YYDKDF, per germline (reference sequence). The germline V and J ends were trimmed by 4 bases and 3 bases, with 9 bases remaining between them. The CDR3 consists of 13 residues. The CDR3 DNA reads TGTGCCACCAGCAAGGTTGGATACACTGAAGCTTTCTTT. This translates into CATSKVGYTEAFF.

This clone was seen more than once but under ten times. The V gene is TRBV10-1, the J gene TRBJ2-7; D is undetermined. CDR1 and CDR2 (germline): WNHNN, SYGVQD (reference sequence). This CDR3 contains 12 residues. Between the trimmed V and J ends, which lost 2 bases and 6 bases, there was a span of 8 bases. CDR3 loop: CASSEDRVEQYF. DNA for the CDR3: TGCGCCAGCAGTGAGGATCGGGTCGAGCAGTACTTC.

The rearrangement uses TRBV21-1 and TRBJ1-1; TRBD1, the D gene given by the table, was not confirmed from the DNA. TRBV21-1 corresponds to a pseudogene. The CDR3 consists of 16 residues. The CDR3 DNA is TGTGCCAGCAGCAAAGGTGAGGGGGATCCGAACACTGAAGCTTTCTTT. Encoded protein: CASSKGEGDPNTEAFF.

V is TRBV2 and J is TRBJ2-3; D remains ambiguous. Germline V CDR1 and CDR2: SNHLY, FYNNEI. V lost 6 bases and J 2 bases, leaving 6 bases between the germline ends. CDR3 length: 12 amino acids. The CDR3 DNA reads TGTGCCAGCAGCCTAGACACAGATACGCAGTATTTT. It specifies CASSLDTDTQYF.

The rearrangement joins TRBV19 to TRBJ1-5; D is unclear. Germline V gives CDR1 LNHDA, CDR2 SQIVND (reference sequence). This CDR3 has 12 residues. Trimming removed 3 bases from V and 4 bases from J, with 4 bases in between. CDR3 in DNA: TGTGCCAGTAGTATCACTAATCAGCCCCAGCATTTT. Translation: CASSITNQPQHF.

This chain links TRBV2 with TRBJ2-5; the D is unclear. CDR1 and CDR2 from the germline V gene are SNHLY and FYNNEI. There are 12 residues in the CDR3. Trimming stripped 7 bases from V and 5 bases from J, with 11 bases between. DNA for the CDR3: TGTGCCAGCACTGGGTCTGGGGAGACCCAGTACTTC. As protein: CASTGSGETQYF.

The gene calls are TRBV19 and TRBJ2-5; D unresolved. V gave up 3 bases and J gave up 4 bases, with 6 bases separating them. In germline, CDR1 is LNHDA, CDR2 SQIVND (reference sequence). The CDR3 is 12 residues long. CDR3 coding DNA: TGTGCCAGTAGTATGTGGGGAGAGACCCAGTACTTC. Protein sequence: CASSMWGETQYF.

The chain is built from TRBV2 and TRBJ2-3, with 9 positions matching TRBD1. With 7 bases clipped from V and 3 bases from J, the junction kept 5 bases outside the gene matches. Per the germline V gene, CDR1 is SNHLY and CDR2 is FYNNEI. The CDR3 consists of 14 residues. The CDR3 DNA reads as TGTGCCAGCACCGAAGGGACAGGGACAGATACGCAGTATTTT. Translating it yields CASTEGTGTDTQYF.

The CDR3 nucleotides read TGTGCCAGCCTACGACAGGGATCGCCGGATACGCAGTATTTT. Translated, it gives CASLRQGSPDTQYF. The chain joins TRBV2 to TRBJ2-3; 7 bases match TRBD1. After removal of 8 bases from V and 6 bases from J, the junction contained 11 bases not matched to a gene. Germline CDR1 SNHLY, CDR2 FYNNEI. The CDR3 contains 14 residues.

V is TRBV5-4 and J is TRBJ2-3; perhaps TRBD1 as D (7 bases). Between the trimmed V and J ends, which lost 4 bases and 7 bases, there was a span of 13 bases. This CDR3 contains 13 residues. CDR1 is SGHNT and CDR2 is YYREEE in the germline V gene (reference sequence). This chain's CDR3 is CASSVEGAYTQYF. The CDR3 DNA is TGTGCCAGCAGCGTGGAGGGGGCCTATACGCAGTATTTT.

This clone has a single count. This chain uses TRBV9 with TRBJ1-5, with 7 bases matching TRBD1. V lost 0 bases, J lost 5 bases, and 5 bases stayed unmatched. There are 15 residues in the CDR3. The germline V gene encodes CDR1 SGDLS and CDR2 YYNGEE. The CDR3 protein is CASSVGGQEDQPQHF. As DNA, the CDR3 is TGTGCCAGCAGCGTAGGTGGACAGGAAGATCAGCCCCAGCATTTT.

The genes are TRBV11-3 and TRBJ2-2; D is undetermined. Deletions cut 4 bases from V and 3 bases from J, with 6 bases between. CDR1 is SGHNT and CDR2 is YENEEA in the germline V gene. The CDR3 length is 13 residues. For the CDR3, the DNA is TGTGCCAGCAGCTACACAGACACCGGGGAGCTGTTTTTT. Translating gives CASSYTDTGELFF.

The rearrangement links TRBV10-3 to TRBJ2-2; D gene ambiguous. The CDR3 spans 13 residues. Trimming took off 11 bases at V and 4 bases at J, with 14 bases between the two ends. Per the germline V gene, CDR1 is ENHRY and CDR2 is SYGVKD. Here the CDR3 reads CALGRMGTGELFF. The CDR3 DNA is TGTGCCTTAGGTAGAATGGGCACCGGGGAGCTGTTTTTT.

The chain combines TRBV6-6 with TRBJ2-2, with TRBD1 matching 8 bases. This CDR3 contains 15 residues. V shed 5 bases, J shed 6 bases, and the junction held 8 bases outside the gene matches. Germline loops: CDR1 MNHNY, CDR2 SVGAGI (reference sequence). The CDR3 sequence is CASSPRDRISGELFF. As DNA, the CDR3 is TGTGCCAGCAGTCCCAGGGACAGGATTTCCGGGGAGCTGTTTTTT.

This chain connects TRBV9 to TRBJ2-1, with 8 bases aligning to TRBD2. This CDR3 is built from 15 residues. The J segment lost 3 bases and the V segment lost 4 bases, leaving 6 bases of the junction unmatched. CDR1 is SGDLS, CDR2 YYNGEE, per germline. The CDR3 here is CASSPQRGSYNEQFF. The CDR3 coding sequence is TGTGCCAGCAGCCCCCAGCGGGGGAGCTACAATGAGCAGTTCTTC. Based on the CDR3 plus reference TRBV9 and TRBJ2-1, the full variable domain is DSGVTQTPKHLITATGQRVTLRCSPRSGDLSVYWYQQSLDQGLQFLIQYYNGEERAKGNILERFSAQQFPDLHSELNLSSLELGDSALYFCASSPQRGSYNEQFFGPGTRLTVL.

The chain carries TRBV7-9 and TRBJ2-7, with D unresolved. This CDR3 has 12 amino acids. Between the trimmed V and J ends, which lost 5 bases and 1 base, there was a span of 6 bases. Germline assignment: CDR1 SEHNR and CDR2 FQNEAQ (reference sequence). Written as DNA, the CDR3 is TGTGCCAGCAGCACGATTTCCTACGAGCAGTACTTC. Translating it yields CASSTISYEQYF.